This note documents a single T cell receptor (beta chain) sequence. The antigen remains undetermined. The junction differs from germline at one of its ends, possibly a read error. The sample comes from a study of T cell responses to AZD1222 COVID-19 vaccine. Study at large: Pooled samples include second doses given at about 4 or 12 weeks.

The CDR3 is 14 residues long. Germline V lookup: CDR1 SNHLY, CDR2 FYNNEI. Using immunoSEQ multiplex PCR, the repertoire was profiled, and TCRdb retains in-frame clones only, with some absent. Of about 130,000 clones in the sample, 94% are singletons; the top ten hold approximately 7%. The study, taken as a whole, reports: A rise in Spike-specific TCR breadth and depth followed two AZD1222 doses.

The chain couples TRBV2 to TRBJ2-7, with D perhaps matching TRBD1 (6 bases). The TCR was taken from an adult in good health. The source material was peripheral blood, sampled on day 0 of AZD1222 vaccination. DNA of the CDR3: TGTGCCAGCAGCGAAGACAGGCGGATCTACGAGCAGTACTTC. Amino acids: CASSEDRRIYEQYF.